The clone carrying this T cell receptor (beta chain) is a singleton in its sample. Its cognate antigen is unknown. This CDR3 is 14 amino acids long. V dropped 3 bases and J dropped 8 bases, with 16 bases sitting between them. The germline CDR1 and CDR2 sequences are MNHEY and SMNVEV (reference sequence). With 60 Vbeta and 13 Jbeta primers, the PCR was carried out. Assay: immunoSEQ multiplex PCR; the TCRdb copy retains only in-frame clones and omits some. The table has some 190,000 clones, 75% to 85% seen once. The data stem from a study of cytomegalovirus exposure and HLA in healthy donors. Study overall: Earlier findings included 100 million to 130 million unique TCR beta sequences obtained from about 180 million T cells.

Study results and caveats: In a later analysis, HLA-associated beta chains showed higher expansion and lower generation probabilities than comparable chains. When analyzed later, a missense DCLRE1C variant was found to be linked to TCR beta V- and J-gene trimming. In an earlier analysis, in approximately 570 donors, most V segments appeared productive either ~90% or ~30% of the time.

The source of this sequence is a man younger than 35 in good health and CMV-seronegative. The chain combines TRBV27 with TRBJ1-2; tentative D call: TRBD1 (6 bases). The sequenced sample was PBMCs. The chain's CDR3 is CASSLLGGAGGYTF. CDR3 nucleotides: TGTGCCAGCAGTTTGCTGGGGGGGGCTGGCGGCTACACCTTC.